Listed here is a single T cell receptor beta chain. Its antigen is not identified. This sample stems from a study of T-cell memory formation after mild COVID-19. Findings and limits, study-wide: Cross-reactive memory appears to have joined, as suggested by some responding clones showing up in pre-infection memory.

TCRdb reprocessed the 5' RACE reads with MiXCR, giving one entry per CDR3 protein. The sample includes 57,000 or so distinct CDR3 sequences, over 8.5% seen only once; the top ten take approximately 1.1%. The source is a man between 18 and 35 years old who had mild COVID-19 (a few samples of this study predate the infection). Cell type and time point are not known. The sequenced material came from PBMCs or a T cell subset sorted from them (not recorded which).

For the CDR3, the DNA is TGTGCCAGCAGTTTAACCGGGGTACCCACAGATACGCAGTATTTT. This translates into CASSLTGVPTDTQYF. This chain uses TRBV12-3 or TRBV12-4 with TRBJ2-3; possible D gene TRBD2, 5 bases. The CDR3 has 15 residues. V gave up 2 bases and J gave up 2 bases, with 11 bases separating them.